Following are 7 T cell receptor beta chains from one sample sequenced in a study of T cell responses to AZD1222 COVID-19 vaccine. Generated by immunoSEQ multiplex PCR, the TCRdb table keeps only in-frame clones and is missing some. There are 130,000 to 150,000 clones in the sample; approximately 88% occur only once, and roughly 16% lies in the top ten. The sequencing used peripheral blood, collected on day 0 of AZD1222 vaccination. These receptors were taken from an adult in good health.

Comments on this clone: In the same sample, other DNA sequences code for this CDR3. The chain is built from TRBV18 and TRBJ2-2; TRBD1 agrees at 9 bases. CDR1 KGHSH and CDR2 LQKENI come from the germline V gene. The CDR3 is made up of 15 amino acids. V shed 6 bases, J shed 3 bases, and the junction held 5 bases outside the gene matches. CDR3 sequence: CASSTGGADTGELFF. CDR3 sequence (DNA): TGTGCCAGCTCCACAGGGGGCGCAGACACCGGGGAGCTGTTTTTT.

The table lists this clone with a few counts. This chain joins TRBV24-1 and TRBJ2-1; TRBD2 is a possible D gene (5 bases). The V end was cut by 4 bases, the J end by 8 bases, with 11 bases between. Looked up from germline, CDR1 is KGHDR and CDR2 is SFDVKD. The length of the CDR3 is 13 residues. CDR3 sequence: CATSEADVYEQFF. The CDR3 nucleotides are TGTGCCACCAGTGAAGCGGACGTCTATGAGCAGTTCTTC.

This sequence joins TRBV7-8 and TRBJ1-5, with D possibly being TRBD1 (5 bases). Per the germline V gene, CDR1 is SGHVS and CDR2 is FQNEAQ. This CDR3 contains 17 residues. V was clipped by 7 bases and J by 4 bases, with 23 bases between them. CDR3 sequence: CASTLLAIGANNQPQHF. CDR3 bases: TGTGCCAGCACCCTTTTAGCCATCGGGGCCAATAATCAGCCCCAGCATTTT.

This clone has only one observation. DNA of the CDR3: TGTGCCAGTAGTACTCCAGGGGGGGGCCATCAGCCCCAGCATTTT. Protein: CASSTPGGGHQPQHF. The V and J genes are TRBV19 and TRBJ1-5; TRBD1 agrees at 7 bases. The V segment lost 4 bases and the J segment 5 bases; nucleotides outside the gene matches: 8. CDR1 is LNHDA and CDR2 is SQIVND in the germline V gene (reference sequence). The CDR3 length is 15 residues.

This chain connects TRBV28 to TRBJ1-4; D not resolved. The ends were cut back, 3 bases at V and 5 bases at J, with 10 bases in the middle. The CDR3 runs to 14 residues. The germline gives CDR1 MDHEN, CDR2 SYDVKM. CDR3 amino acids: CASSLAGKNEKLFF. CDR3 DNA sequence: TGTGCCAGCAGTTTGGCCGGGAAAAATGAAAAACTGTTTTTT.

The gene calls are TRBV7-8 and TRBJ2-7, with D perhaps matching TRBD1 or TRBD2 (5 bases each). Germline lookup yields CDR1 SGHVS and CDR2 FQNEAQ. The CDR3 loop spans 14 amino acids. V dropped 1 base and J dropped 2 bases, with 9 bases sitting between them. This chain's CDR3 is CASSLVEGPYEQYF. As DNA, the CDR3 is TGTGCCAGCAGCTTAGTCGAGGGGCCCTACGAGCAGTACTTC.

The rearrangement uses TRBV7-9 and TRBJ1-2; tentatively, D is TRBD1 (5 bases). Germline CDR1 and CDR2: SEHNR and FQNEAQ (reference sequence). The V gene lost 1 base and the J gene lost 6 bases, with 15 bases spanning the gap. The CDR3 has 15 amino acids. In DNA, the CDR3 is TGTGCCAGCAGCTTAGTCTCGTGGGGGAAGGATGGCTACACCTTC. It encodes CASSLVSWGKDGYTF.